This is a list of T cell receptor beta chains from one sample in a study of regulatory T cells in long-lasting Graves disease. TCRdb reprocessed the multiplex PCR reads via MiXCR and lists one record per CDR3 protein. The sample consists of some 370,000 distinct CDR3 sequences, around 11% of them appearing once. The same sample was also used in a study of T cells in Graves' hyperthyroidism and ophthalmopathy.

The sample in question was peripheral blood mononuclear cells (PBMCs), obtained at new diagnosis, from a patient treated with antithyroid drugs. The receptors were gathered from a woman aged 18-29 years with Graves disease. Each CDR3 is given with its conserved first and last residue. The order of the fields is V gene, J gene, CDR3 protein.

V gene: TRBV19; J gene: TRBJ2-1; CDR3 protein: CASSPFDSSYNEQFF
V gene: TRBV14; J gene: TRBJ2-5; CDR3 protein: CAGSQGLEGIQETQYF
V gene: TRBV5-4; J gene: TRBJ1-2; CDR3 protein: CASSLDRVFNYGYTF
V gene: TRBV3-1; J gene: TRBJ1-3; CDR3 protein: CASSHLRTGLSGNTIYF
V gene: TRBV28; J gene: TRBJ2-1; CDR3 protein: CASSFPIRTGVNEQFF
V gene: TRBV4-3; J gene: TRBJ1-1; CDR3 protein: CASSKGQLTEAFF
V gene: TRBV19; J gene: TRBJ2-1; CDR3 protein: CASSSGLHNEQFF
V gene: TRBV3-1; J gene: TRBJ2-3; CDR3 protein: CASSQRSTDTQYF
V gene: TRBV11-1; J gene: TRBJ2-1; CDR3 protein: CASSPLYGRARDEQFF
V gene: TRBV11-2; J gene: TRBJ2-1; CDR3 protein: CASSLWGDSYNEQFF
V gene: TRBV18; J gene: TRBJ1-1; CDR3 protein: CASALGPPTEAFF
V gene: TRBV20-1; J gene: TRBJ2-1; CDR3 protein: CSARDRGSYNEQFF
V gene: TRBV25-1; J gene: TRBJ2-5; CDR3 protein: CASSEWHQETQYF
V gene: TRBV7-9; J gene: TRBJ1-2; CDR3 protein: CASRPRDSYTF
V gene: TRBV30; J gene: TRBJ2-1; CDR3 protein: CAWSPSGGGYTYNEQFF
V gene: TRBV7-2; J gene: TRBJ2-1; CDR3 protein: CASSFRANNEQFF
V gene: TRBV6-1; J gene: TRBJ1-2; CDR3 protein: CASSEYYGTNYGYTF
V gene: TRBV11-2; J gene: TRBJ2-5; CDR3 protein: CASSLVAGKETQYF
V gene: TRBV19; J gene: TRBJ2-7; CDR3 protein: CASSMEGTSGSYEQYF
V gene: TRBV6-1; J gene: NA; CDR3 protein: CASSQTSGSYNEQFF
V gene: TRBV6-5; J gene: TRBJ2-2; CDR3 protein: CASSYGSGTELFF
V gene: TRBV7-2; J gene: TRBJ2-5; CDR3 protein: CASSLRPIGGQQETQYF
V gene: TRBV6-2/TRBV6-3; J gene: TRBJ2-2; CDR3 protein: CASSYARTIGNTGELFF
V gene: TRBV28; J gene: TRBJ2-1; CDR3 protein: CASRTGLAGYNEQFF
V gene: TRBV20-1; J gene: TRBJ2-7; CDR3 protein: CSASPYGEQYF
V gene: TRBV28; J gene: TRBJ2-4; CDR3 protein: CASSLPRYPDRGLAKNIQYF
V gene: TRBV5-8; J gene: TRBJ1-1; CDR3 protein: CASSLAGSGASAFF
V gene: TRBV28; J gene: TRBJ2-4; CDR3 protein: CASTHRGFNIQYF
V gene: TRBV7-2; J gene: TRBJ1-1; CDR3 protein: CASSLRGAITEAFF
V gene: TRBV6-2/TRBV6-3; J gene: TRBJ2-7; CDR3 protein: CASSSTGTSYEQYF
V gene: TRBV7-3; J gene: TRBJ2-5; CDR3 protein: CASSSGGVGMKETQYF
V gene: TRBV4-3; J gene: TRBJ1-1; CDR3 protein: CASSLQGQEAFF
V gene: TRBV4-1; J gene: TRBJ1-1; CDR3 protein: CASSQEVTGIPQGTEAFF
V gene: TRBV7-8; J gene: TRBJ1-1; CDR3 protein: CASSLAGWGGTEAFF
V gene: TRBV6-2/TRBV6-3; J gene: TRBJ1-1; CDR3 protein: CASSYLPGAGEAFF
V gene: TRBV6-2/TRBV6-3; J gene: TRBJ2-3; CDR3 protein: CASRSYTDTQYF
V gene: TRBV14; J gene: TRBJ1-1; CDR3 protein: CASSPPRGVRGTEAFF
V gene: TRBV29-1; J gene: TRBJ1-4; CDR3 protein: CSGRGRDEKLFF
V gene: TRBV6-2/TRBV6-3; J gene: TRBJ1-2; CDR3 protein: CASSDWVYPGGYTF
V gene: TRBV27; J gene: TRBJ2-1; CDR3 protein: CASSTRTGSSYNEQFF
V gene: TRBV4-3; J gene: TRBJ1-2; CDR3 protein: CASSQVPGALYGYTF
V gene: TRBV6-2/TRBV6-3; J gene: TRBJ2-2; CDR3 protein: CASRPASFGELFF
V gene: TRBV12-3/TRBV12-4; J gene: TRBJ2-3; CDR3 protein: CASSPRGSTDTQYF
V gene: TRBV29-1; J gene: TRBJ2-1; CDR3 protein: CSAGTSGSYGNEQFF
V gene: TRBV7-6; J gene: TRBJ1-1; CDR3 protein: CASSLGGGEAFF
V gene: TRBV20-1; J gene: TRBJ1-2; CDR3 protein: CSATNVPGTMREYGYTF
V gene: TRBV14; J gene: TRBJ2-1; CDR3 protein: CASSQHLGATPYNEQFF
V gene: TRBV4-3; J gene: TRBJ2-2; CDR3 protein: CASSQDWTGGTGELFF
V gene: TRBV12-3/TRBV12-4; J gene: TRBJ2-4; CDR3 protein: CASSFGGRGLLFAKNIQYF
V gene: TRBV24-1; J gene: TRBJ2-1; CDR3 protein: CATSGQRESYNEQFF
V gene: TRBV5-1; J gene: TRBJ2-1; CDR3 protein: CASSDSNYNEQFF
V gene: TRBV20-1; J gene: TRBJ2-1; CDR3 protein: CSARDLGGSVGDKYNEQFF
V gene: TRBV7-9; J gene: TRBJ2-7; CDR3 protein: CASSLGGASYEQYF
V gene: TRBV6-1; J gene: TRBJ2-7; CDR3 protein: CALGRGQGTYEQYF
V gene: TRBV18; J gene: TRBJ1-3; CDR3 protein: CASSPEGHLGNTIYF